This T cell receptor (beta chain) was captured by sequencing in a study of OX40 agonist ivuxolimab in advanced cancers. Sequencing was performed with immunoSEQ multiplex PCR; in TCRdb, only in-frame clones are kept and a portion is missing. The sample lists around 59,000 clones; more than 75% were seen once. If patients had autoimmune disease history or systemic immunosuppression, they were excluded. Deletions cut 8 bases from V and 0 bases from J, with 11 bases between. Germline-derived CDR1 and CDR2 are MNHNS and SASEGT. This CDR3 contains 14 residues. This material consisted of CD4+ or CD8+ T cells sorted from blood, taken in a trial of the OX40 agonist ivuxolimab. The chain combines TRBV6-1 with TRBJ1-3; D call uncertain. The sequence was obtained from an adult with an advanced solid tumor such as melanoma, head and neck, liver or kidney cancer. CDR3 bases: TGTGCCAGCCAAGAGGGCCCCTCTGGAAACACCATATATTTT. Residues: CASQEGPSGNTIYF.